One sample yielded the 22 T cell receptor beta chains listed below, sequenced in a study of PD-L1 blockade in urothelial cancer. The time point denotes: peripheral blood 6 weeks after treatment start. Sequencing was performed with immunoSEQ multiplex PCR; in TCRdb, only in-frame clones are kept and a portion is missing. Seen here are more than 45,000 clones, around 87% observed once, and the top ten hold about 10%. This sample comprised PBMCs, obtained around atezolizumab (anti-PD-L1) treatment. All receptors come from a man aged 60-69 years with urothelial cancer.

DNA for the CDR3: TGTGCCAGCAGCTTAGCTGCGACAGCCCAAGAGACCCAGTACTTC. Amino acids: CASSLAATAQETQYF. The rearrangement joins TRBV7-2 to TRBJ2-5; D is possibly TRBD1 (5 bases). CDR3 length: 15 residues. The ends were cut back, 0 bases at V and 1 base at J, with 9 bases in the middle. Germline V gene data show CDR1 as SGHTA and CDR2 as FQGNSA.

J is TRBJ1-3 and V is TRBV15; D ambiguous. The CDR3 length is 15 residues. The V end lost 0 bases, the J end lost 2 bases, and 8 bases lay between the germline ends. CDR1 and CDR2 from the germline V gene are LNHNV and YYDKDF (reference sequence). The CDR3 DNA reads TGTGCCACCAGCAGAGATTGGGGAGCTGGAAACACCATATATTTT. It encodes CATSRDWGAGNTIYF. The whole variable domain, remainder taken from reference TRBV15 and TRBJ1-3, is DAMVIQNPRYQVTQFGKPVTLSCSQTLNHNVMYWYQQKSSQAPKLLFHYYDKDFNNEADTPDNFQSRRPNTSFCFLDIRSPGLGDTAMYLCATSRDWGAGNTIYFGEGSWLTVV.

This clone was seen a single time. The rearrangement uses TRBV9 and TRBJ2-2; D perhaps matches TRBD1 (6 bases). The CDR3 length is 16 residues. V shed 0 bases and J shed 0 bases, with 9 bases lying between them. Per germline, CDR1 SGDLS and CDR2 YYNGEE. The CDR3 loop is CASSVEGQPNTGELFF. The CDR3 nucleotides read TGTGCCAGCAGCGTAGAGGGACAACCGAACACCGGGGAGCTGTTTTTT.

The chain joins TRBV19 to TRBJ1-1; the match to TRBD1 covers 8 bases. This CDR3 is 14 amino acids long. The ends lost 4 bases at V and 1 base at J; junction bases unmatched: 2. Germline values: CDR1 LNHDA, CDR2 SQIVND (reference sequence). CDR3: CASSNGQGNTEAFF. The CDR3 DNA is TGTGCCAGTAGTAACGGACAGGGGAACACTGAAGCTTTCTTT.

The chain uses TRBV13 and TRBJ1-4, with D perhaps matching TRBD1 (6 bases). Germline CDR1 PRHDT, CDR2 FYEKMQ (reference sequence). The length of the CDR3 is 12 residues. V was cut by 5 bases and J by 11 bases, with 12 bases left in between. This CDR3 reads CASSQSGDKLFF. DNA for the CDR3: TGTGCCAGCAGCCAGTCAGGGGACAAACTGTTTTTT.

The V and J genes are TRBV10-3 and TRBJ2-7; TRBD2 aligns across 10 bases. This CDR3 region has 15 residues. The trim removed 3 bases at V and 3 bases at J, leaving 5 bases unmatched. Per germline, CDR1 ENHRY and CDR2 SYGVKD. CDR3 nucleotide sequence: TGTGCCATCAGTGACCCTAGCGGGGGTCACTACGAGCAGTACTTC. The encoded protein is CAISDPSGGHYEQYF.

A single count supports this clone. This chain links TRBV5-1 with TRBJ1-5, with 8 nucleotides matching TRBD1. V lost 5 bases, J lost 4 bases, and 5 bases stayed unmatched. This CDR3 is built from 14 residues. Germline-derived CDR1 and CDR2 are SGHRS and YFSETQ. The CDR3 DNA reads as TGCGCCAGCAGACCGACAGGGGATAATCAGCCCCAGCATTTT. This gives the protein CASRPTGDNQPQHF.

This chain's CDR3 is CASSYPLTGGNQPQHF. CDR3 sequence (DNA): TGTGCCAGCAGTTACCCCTTGACAGGGGGCAATCAGCCCCAGCATTTT. The rearrangement uses TRBV6-6 and TRBJ1-5; 8 bases are shared with TRBD1. The V segment lost 2 bases and the J segment 2 bases; nucleotides outside the gene matches: 5. Germline values: CDR1 MNHNY, CDR2 SVGAGI (reference sequence). This CDR3 is 16 amino acids long.

The chain couples TRBV10-3 to TRBJ1-5; D gene uncertain. Per the germline V gene, CDR1 is ENHRY and CDR2 is SYGVKD. Trimming cost V 8 bases and J 3 bases, with 8 bases left between them. The CDR3 runs 12 residues. The chain's CDR3 is CAIGQDNQPQHF. The DNA of the CDR3 is TGTGCCATCGGGCAGGACAATCAGCCCCAGCATTTT.

This clone is categorized as medium-sized. The rearrangement links TRBV6-1 to TRBJ2-7; 13 nucleotides line up with TRBD2. The CDR3 sequence is 16 residues long. J gave up 9 bases and V 1 base, and 9 bases lay outside the gene matches. CDR1 is MNHNS, CDR2 SASEGT, per germline. This CDR3 is CASSEGPGTSGARQYF. CDR3 DNA sequence: TGTGCCAGCAGTGAAGGACCCGGGACTAGCGGGGCCCGGCAGTACTTC.

The chain couples TRBV4-3 to TRBJ1-5, with TRBD1 matching 7 bases. The CDR3 runs to 15 residues. V lost 1 base and J lost 5; bases outside the gene matches: 5. Germline V gene data show CDR1 as LGHNA and CDR2 as YSLEER. The CDR3 nucleotides read TGCGCCAGCAGCCAAGTTTGGCAGGGGGATCAGCCCCAGCATTTT. The encoded protein is CASSQVWQGDQPQHF.

This clone was detected once. The J gene is TRBJ1-1, the V gene TRBV4-3, with a possible D match to TRBD1 (5 bases). CDR1 and CDR2 (germline): LGHNA, YSLEER. Trimming shortened V by 0 bases and J by 5 bases, and 13 bases separated the two germline ends. The CDR3 length is 15 residues. CDR3 DNA: TGCGCCAGCAGCCAAGAACCAGGGATGCCGACTGAAGCTTTCTTT. It codes for CASSQEPGMPTEAFF.

The chain is built from TRBV5-6 and TRBJ2-1; no definite D call. The CDR3 is 14 residues long. The V gene's germline CDR1 is SGHDT and CDR2 YYEEEE. V gave up 4 bases and J gave up 8 bases, with 16 bases separating them. The CDR3, as DNA: TGTGCCAGCAGCCCGCGTATTCAGGTAGATGAGCAGTTCTTC. Translation gives CASSPRIQVDEQFF. The variable domain in full, with the rest retrieved from reference TRBV5-6 and TRBJ2-1, is DAGVTQSPTHLIKTRGQQVTLRCSPKSGHDTVSWYQQALGQGPQFIFQYYEEEERQRGNFPDRFSGHQFPNYSSELNVNALLLGDSALYLCASSPRIQVDEQFFGPGTRLTVL.

The J gene is TRBJ1-2, the V gene TRBV4-1; 9 bases match TRBD1. Losses at the gene ends were 4 bases for V and 4 bases for J; bases not matched to a gene: 16. This CDR3 comprises 18 residues. CDR1 is MGHRA and CDR2 is YSYEKL in the germline V gene. The CDR3 here is CASSRPSPGQGGSYGYTF. In DNA, the CDR3 is TGCGCCAGCAGCCGCCCATCCCCGGGACAGGGTGGGAGCTATGGCTACACCTTC.

This clone has a handful of counts. The chain uses TRBV5-1 and TRBJ1-2; 9 nucleotides align to TRBD1. Trimming took 4 bases from V and 8 from J; bases not matched to a gene: 12. This CDR3 spans 15 amino acids. Germline-derived CDR1 and CDR2 are SGHRS and YFSETQ. The CDR3 loop is CASSTEGQGGRGYTF. The DNA of the CDR3 is TGCGCCAGCAGCACCGAGGGACAGGGCGGTAGGGGCTACACCTTC.

The chain couples TRBV14 to TRBJ2-3; the match to TRBD2 covers 10 bases. Per the germline V gene, CDR1 is SGHDN and CDR2 is FVKESK. V lost 2 bases and J lost 4; bases outside the gene matches: 9. The CDR3 runs 17 residues. CDR3 nucleotide sequence: TGTGCCAGCAGCCAATGGAGCGGGGGGGTCGGGGCAGATACGCAGTATTTT. This gives the protein CASSQWSGGVGADTQYF.

The J gene is TRBJ2-1, the V gene TRBV6-4; the match to TRBD2 covers 8 bases. The CDR3 totals 13 residues. Germline CDR1 and CDR2: MRHNA and SNTAGT. V trimming: 4 bases; J trimming: 9 bases; junction bases outside the gene matches: 5. CDR3: CASSVSGGLEQFF. As DNA, the CDR3 is TGTGCCAGCAGTGTATCGGGGGGGCTTGAGCAGTTCTTC.

This chain uses TRBV5-1 with TRBJ2-7; 7 nucleotides align to TRBD2. J lost 6 bases, V lost 2 bases, and 8 bases had no gene match. There are 14 residues in the CDR3. Germline assignment: CDR1 SGHRS and CDR2 YFSETQ. The CDR3 reads CASSFGGEPGEQYF. The CDR3 bases are TGCGCCAGCAGCTTTGGGGGGGAACCGGGCGAGCAGTACTTC.

The count of this clone is one. J is TRBJ2-2 and V is TRBV11-3; TRBD1 matches 9 bases. The CDR3 runs 13 residues. Unmatched junction bases numbered 5, after V lost 8 bases and J lost 7 bases. Germline V gives CDR1 SGHNT, CDR2 YENEEA. The CDR3 DNA reads as TGTGCCAGCCTACAGGGGGCTGACGGGGAGCTGTTTTTT. This gives the protein CASLQGADGELFF. Using reference TRBV11-3 and TRBJ2-2 for the parts outside the CDR3, the full variable domain is EAGVVQSPRYKIIEKKQPVAFWCNPISGHNTLYWYLQNLGQGPELLIRYENEEAVDDSQLPKDRFSAERLKGVDSTLKIQPAELGDSAVYLCASLQGADGELFFGEGSRLTVL.

V and J are TRBV6-5 and TRBJ1-1, with D perhaps matching TRBD1 (5 bases). CDR1 is MNHEY, CDR2 SVGAGI, per germline. The V end was cut by 2 bases, the J end by 2 bases, with 15 bases between. The CDR3 is 16 amino acids. The CDR3 region is CASSYRGHSLNTEAFF. CDR3 nucleotide sequence: TGTGCCAGCAGTTACCGAGGACACAGCCTAAACACTGAAGCTTTCTTT.

This clone was observed a single time. The rearrangement uses TRBV2 and TRBJ2-1, with D perhaps matching TRBD2 (6 bases). The CDR3 totals 16 residues. Trimming pared 1 base from V and 0 bases from J, leaving 10 bases between. Germline lookup yields CDR1 SNHLY and CDR2 FYNNEI. The DNA for the CDR3 is TGTGCCAGCAGTGAAGAGGGCGGGGCCTCCTACAATGAGCAGTTCTTC. Its translation is CASSEEGGASYNEQFF.

This clone was found a few times. J is TRBJ2-1 and V is TRBV7-2; 9 bases map to TRBD2. The CDR3 spans 16 residues. The germline V gene has CDR1 SGHTA and CDR2 FQGNSA. J was trimmed by 9 bases and V by 5 bases; bases with no gene match: 14. For the CDR3, the DNA is TGTGCCAGCAGCCCGGGGTTGGGAGCGGGGGGCATTGAGCAGTTCTTC. Translation gives CASSPGLGAGGIEQFF.